This T cell receptor beta chain derives from a study of shared clonotypes between healthy human individuals. Study in general: Those who served as donors were two women and a few men between the ages of 18 and 49. Findings of the study overall: Some clonotypes were shared by all four sorted-subset donors, while others were not shared. The non-shared ones had lower generation probabilities than the shared ones.

About this clone: Its matching antigen is unknown. An end of the junction differs from the germline gene, which may be a read error.

Clones were read by immunoSEQ multiplex PCR, and TCRdb kept only the in-frame ones, dropping some. The repertoire holds about 2.1 million clones, with 80% to 95% as singletons. CD45RO-negative, CCR7-positively selected cells formed the naive CD8 fraction, excluding terminally differentiated effector memory CD45RA+ cells. The CDR3 covers 17 residues. Germline assignment: CDR1 MNHNS and CDR2 SASEGT. This sequence joins TRBV6-1 and TRBJ1-5; no clear D gene. Sequenced input: naive CD8+ T cells from PBMCs. The clonotype was recovered from a man aged 18 to 29 in good health. Some clones in this sample may be carry-over from other donors' samples. The chain's CDR3 is CASSEGRRIGGNQPQHF. CDR3 nucleotides: TGTGCCAGCAGCGAAGGACGACGGATTGGGGGCAATCAGCCCCAGCATTTT.